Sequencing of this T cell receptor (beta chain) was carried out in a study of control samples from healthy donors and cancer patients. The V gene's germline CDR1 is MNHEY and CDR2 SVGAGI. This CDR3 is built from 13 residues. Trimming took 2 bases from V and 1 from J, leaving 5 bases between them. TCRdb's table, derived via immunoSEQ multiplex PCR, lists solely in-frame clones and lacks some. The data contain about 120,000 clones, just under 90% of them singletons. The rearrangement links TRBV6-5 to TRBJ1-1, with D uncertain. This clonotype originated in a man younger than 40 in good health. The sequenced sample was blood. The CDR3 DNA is TGTGCCAGCAGTTACAGGGCGAACACTGAAGCTTTCTTT. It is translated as CASSYRANTEAFF.